Below, 22 T cell receptor beta chains from the same sample are listed, as sequenced in a study of cytomegalovirus exposure and HLA in healthy donors. Primers included in the PCR were 60 Vbeta and 13 Jbeta primers. TCRdb keeps only in-frame clones here, not all; method: immunoSEQ multiplex PCR. The repertoire holds about 100,000 clones, with about 76% as singletons. Sequencing was carried out using PBMCs. The receptors derive from a woman in her seventies in good health and CMV-seropositive.

The rearrangement links TRBV11-3 to TRBJ2-1; 7 positions match TRBD2. This CDR3 has 19 residues. Germline V lookup: CDR1 SGHNT, CDR2 YENEEA. V shed 1 base, J shed 2 bases, and the junction held 14 bases outside the gene matches. DNA of the CDR3: TGTGCCAGCAGCTTAGGGGCCGCTAGCGGTCCGAACGCCTACAATGAGCAGTTCTTC. It is translated as CASSLGAASGPNAYNEQFF.

This chain uses TRBV5-1 with TRBJ1-1, with D possibly matching TRBD1 (5 bases). Trimming took 0 bases from V and 4 from J, leaving 10 bases between them. Per the germline V gene, CDR1 is SGHRS and CDR2 is YFSETQ. The CDR3 contains 14 residues. The CDR3 DNA reads as TGCGCCAGCAGCTTGGCCACGGGGGGCACTGAAGCTTTCTTT. The encoded protein is CASSLATGGTEAFF.

The rearrangement uses TRBV21-1 and TRBJ2-3; whether TRBD2, the table's D call, matches the DNA was not checked. TRBV21-1 corresponds to a pseudogene. The CDR3 is 19 amino acids. CDR3 in DNA: TGTGCCAGCAGCAAACATAGCGGGAGTTTGGATTGTAGCACAGATACGCAGTATTTT. As protein: CASSKHSGSLDCSTDTQYF.

The V gene is TRBV7-9, the J gene TRBJ1-6, with D maybe TRBD1 (5 bases). The CDR3 loop spans 14 amino acids. V gave up 2 bases and J gave up 10 bases, with 12 bases separating them. The germline gives CDR1 SEHNR, CDR2 FQNEAQ (reference sequence). The CDR3 nucleotides are TGTGCCAGCAGCTTATGGGGAGGGGAATCACCCCTCCACTTT. The encoded protein is CASSLWGGESPLHF.

This clone is deemed medium-sized. The rearrangement uses TRBV5-6 and TRBJ1-1; D is unclear. The CDR3 length is 13 residues. The germline V and J ends were trimmed by 4 bases and 3 bases, with 10 bases remaining between them. Germline-derived CDR1 and CDR2 are SGHDT and YYEEEE. DNA of the CDR3: TGTGCCAGCAGCCCTTCTATACACACTGAAGCTTTCTTT. Protein: CASSPSIHTEAFF.

The chain joins TRBV7-2 to TRBJ2-2, with TRBD2 matching over 15 bases. The trim removed 4 bases at V and 6 bases at J, leaving 3 bases unmatched. CDR1 and CDR2 (germline): SGHTA, FQGNSA. The CDR3 consists of 16 residues. In nucleotides, the CDR3 is TGTGCCAGCAGCTCCGGACTAGCGGGAGGGGCCGGGGAGCTGTTTTTT. Amino acids: CASSSGLAGGAGELFF.

The chain is built from TRBV6-6 and TRBJ2-7; 11 nucleotides match TRBD2. Trimming removed 8 bases from V and 6 bases from J; junction bases left unmatched: 9. Germline V CDR1 and CDR2: MNHNY, SVGAGI (reference sequence). The CDR3 has 14 amino acids. In DNA, the CDR3 is TGTGCCAGCGGGACTAGCGGAAGCTCCCGCGAGCAGTACTTC. It codes for CASGTSGSSREQYF.

The count of this clone is one. The V call is TRBV9, the J call TRBJ1-2; TRBD1 agrees at 9 bases. The CDR3 is made up of 15 amino acids. The V segment lost 3 bases and the J segment 1 base; nucleotides outside the gene matches: 4. CDR1 is SGDLS and CDR2 is YYNGEE in the germline V gene. The CDR3 sequence is CASSERQGVNYGYTF. As DNA, the CDR3 is TGTGCCAGCAGCGAAAGACAGGGGGTTAACTATGGCTACACCTTC.

V and J are TRBV19 and TRBJ2-1; possibly TRBD1 for D (6 bases). Germline lookup yields CDR1 LNHDA and CDR2 SQIVND (reference sequence). The V gene lost 4 bases and the J gene lost 5 bases, with 15 bases spanning the gap. The length of the CDR3 is 15 residues. CDR3 nucleotide sequence: TGTGCCAGTAGTAACGACAGGATTACCGACAATGAGCAGTTCTTC. Amino acid sequence: CASSNDRITDNEQFF.

J is TRBJ2-7 and V is TRBV30; 8 bases are shared with TRBD1. This CDR3 has 14 residues. Trimming at V came to 0 bases and at J to 3 bases, leaving 4 bases not matched to a gene. Per germline, CDR1 GTSNPN and CDR2 SVGIG (reference sequence). CDR3 coding DNA: TGTGCCTGGAGTGTTGGGGGACAGGTCTACGAGCAGTACTTC. This gives the protein CAWSVGGQVYEQYF.

V gene TRBV19 combines with J gene TRBJ2-1; no clear D gene. Germline V gene sequence: CDR1 LNHDA, CDR2 SQIVND (reference sequence). This CDR3 comprises 12 residues. With 4 bases removed from V and 8 bases from J, the gap between germline ends came to 9 bases. In DNA form, the CDR3 reads TGTGCCAGTAGTAATCTCGTCTATGAGCAGTTCTTC. Its protein is CASSNLVYEQFF.

The chain uses TRBV6-6 and TRBJ1-5; the match to TRBD1 covers 8 bases. The J segment lost 7 bases and the V segment lost 6 bases, leaving 8 bases of the junction unmatched. This CDR3 has 14 amino acids. The germline V gene has CDR1 MNHNY and CDR2 SVGAGI (reference sequence). CDR3 sequence (DNA): TGTGCCAGCAGAATCGGACAGGGAGGACAGCCCCAGCATTTT. Protein sequence: CASRIGQGGQPQHF.

V is TRBV18 and J is TRBJ1-4; D unclear. Germline V gene data show CDR1 as KGHSH and CDR2 as LQKENI. The CDR3 loop spans 17 amino acids. V was shortened by 4 bases and J by 0 bases, with 15 bases between the two germline ends. CDR3 residues: CASSLNAVVATNEKLFF. In DNA, the CDR3 is TGTGCCAGCTCACTGAACGCGGTAGTTGCAACTAATGAAAAACTGTTTTTT.

This chain uses TRBV10-3 with TRBJ2-2; 9 bases line up with TRBD2. The CDR3 is made up of 15 amino acids. CDR1 ENHRY and CDR2 SYGVKD come from the germline V gene. The V and J ends lost 8 bases and 1 base, in that order; junction bases with no gene match: 5. CDR3: CAISRLAENTGELFF. CDR3 sequence (DNA): TGTGCCATCTCCCGACTAGCGGAGAACACCGGGGAGCTGTTTTTT.

V is TRBV15 and J is TRBJ2-5; weak D call: TRBD1 (6 bases). CDR1 LNHNV and CDR2 YYDKDF come from the germline V gene (reference sequence). CDR3 length equals 14 residues. V lost 0 bases and J 4 bases, leaving 9 bases between the germline ends. The CDR3 loop is CATSREQGRETQYF. CDR3 nucleotides: TGTGCCACCAGCAGAGAACAGGGTCGAGAGACCCAGTACTTC.

This clone has only a few counts. The chain uses TRBV7-8 and TRBJ2-3; 9 bases are a match to TRBD2. V was pared by 0 bases and J by 4 bases, with 8 bases of the junction left unmatched. Germline V gene lookup returns CDR1 SGHVS and CDR2 FQNEAQ. This CDR3 contains 17 residues. The CDR3 loop reads CASSLAQVAGESDTQYF. The CDR3 coding sequence is TGTGCCAGCAGCTTAGCGCAGGTAGCGGGAGAGTCAGATACGCAGTATTTT.

This chain connects TRBV14 to TRBJ1-2; maybe TRBD1 (6 bases). The germline gives CDR1 SGHDN, CDR2 FVKESK. V lost 3 bases and J 2 bases, leaving 19 bases between the germline ends. CDR3 length: 17 amino acids. The DNA for the CDR3 is TGTGCCAGCAGCCAGGTGATAGGCAGGGGAAACAACTATGGCTACACCTTC. Its protein product is CASSQVIGRGNNYGYTF. The full variable domain, in which reference TRBV14 and TRBJ1-2 provide the parts outside the CDR3, is EAGVTQFPSHSVIEKGQTVTLRCDPISGHDNLYWYRRVMGKEIKFLLHFVKESKQDESGMPNNRFLAERTGGTYSTLKVQPAELEDSGVYFCASSQVIGRGNNYGYTFGSGTRLTVV.

This chain uses TRBV7-3 with TRBJ2-1, with 9 nucleotides matching TRBD1. V shed 5 bases, J shed 9 bases, and the junction held 11 bases outside the gene matches. This CDR3 has 15 residues. Germline V lookup: CDR1 SGHTA, CDR2 FQGTGA. This chain's CDR3 is CASSPRTGARGEQFF. CDR3 DNA: TGTGCCAGCAGCCCGAGGACAGGGGCCAGAGGTGAGCAGTTCTTC.

The V gene is TRBV11-2, the J gene TRBJ2-1; no clear D gene. The length of the CDR3 is 12 residues. Trimming removed 2 bases at V and 10 bases at J, with 9 bases between. Germline CDR1 and CDR2: SGHAT and FQNNGV. The CDR3 region has the DNA TGTGCCAGCAGCTTAAATTACGGGGAGCAGTTCTTC. This sequence encodes CASSLNYGEQFF.

This clone was found once. The chain recombines TRBV7-9 with TRBJ2-7; D gene unclear. CDR1 and CDR2 (germline): SEHNR, FQNEAQ (reference sequence). V lost 1 base to trimming and J lost 6 bases, with 7 bases between them. The CDR3 is 12 amino acids. The CDR3 protein is CASSLDILEQYF. In DNA, the CDR3 is TGTGCCAGCAGCTTAGATATCCTCGAGCAGTACTTC.

The J gene is TRBJ2-5, the V gene TRBV10-1; weak D call: TRBD2 (5 bases). The CDR3 runs 14 residues. Trimming took 2 bases from V and 5 from J, leaving 12 bases between them. CDR1 is WNHNN, CDR2 SYGVQD, per germline (reference sequence). The CDR3 DNA sequence: TGCGCCAGCAGTGAGAGAATGGGAGCGGAGACCCAGTACTTC. Its protein is CASSERMGAETQYF.

The chain links TRBV14 to TRBJ2-5; D perhaps matches TRBD2 (6 bases). Germline CDR1 reads SGHDN; CDR2 reads FVKESK. This CDR3 spans 15 amino acids. V lost 3 bases and J 5 bases, leaving 16 bases between the germline ends. In nucleotides, the CDR3 is TGTGCCAGCAGCCAGGGTCTGGGGGGTTCGGAGACCCAGTACTTC. Amino acid sequence: CASSQGLGGSETQYF.